These T cell receptor beta chains were read from a single sample in a study of cytomegalovirus exposure and HLA in healthy donors. Method: immunoSEQ multiplex PCR; TCRdb's copy keeps in-frame clones and lacks some. The sample lists some 100,000 clones, 84% occurring once. The sequencing sample was made of PBMCs. These receptors all come from a young woman in good health and CMV-seronegative. The CDR3 runs from the conserved cysteine through the conserved F or W. D genes are given only for firm matches. Size is omitted from some rows. Given values are once, few, many or a class for expanded clones.

d_gene,j_gene,abundance,v_gene,len,CDR3nt,CDR3aa
TRBD2,TRBJ2-7,once,TRBV28,14,TGTGCCAGCGGCCCTCCGGGGGGCTCCTACGAGCAGTACTTC,CASGPPGGSYEQYF
-,TRBJ1-5,once,TRBV19,15,TGTGCCAGTAGTATAGTCCCGGGATCAAACCAGCCCCAGCATTTT,CASSIVPGSNQPQHF
-,TRBJ2-5,-,TRBV20-1,11,TGCAGTGCCGCAGACCAAGAGACCCAGTACTTC,CSAADQETQYF
TRBD1,TRBJ1-2,once,TRBV5-5,18,TGTGCCAGCAGCCCTTGGGACAGGGAACTTCCCCTTAACTATGGCTACACCTTC,CASSPWDRELPLNYGYTF
-,TRBJ1-1,-,TRBV13,14,TGTGCCAGCAGCTTAGGCCTGAGGGACACTGAAGCTTTCTTT,CASSLGLRDTEAFF
TRBD1,TRBJ2-7,few,TRBV6-6,15,TGTGCCAGCAGTTACCAGGACAGGGCCAACTACGAGCAGTACTTC,CASSYQDRANYEQYF
-,TRBJ2-7,-,TRBV5-5,14,TGTGCCAGCACCGGTCGGAGGTCCACCTACGAGCAGTACTTC,CASTGRRSTYEQYF
TRBD1,TRBJ2-7,-,TRBV19,14,TGTGCCAGTAGTACACCCGGGACAGGGTACGAGCAGTACTTC,CASSTPGTGYEQYF
TRBD2,TRBJ2-3,-,TRBV9,16,TGTGCCAGCAGCACTGGACTAGCGGCATACACAGATACGCAGTATTTT,CASSTGLAAYTDTQYF
-,TRBJ1-1,once,TRBV28,17,TGTGCCAGCAGTTCCTCCAGCTCCGCGCGGCGGAACACTGAAGCTTTCTTT,CASSSSSSARRNTEAFF
TRBD1,TRBJ2-1,-,TRBV9,15,TGTGCCAGCAGCGTTACGGACAGGGCTAACAATGAGCAGTTCTTC,CASSVTDRANNEQFF
TRBD2,TRBJ2-7,-,TRBV19,14,TGCGCACCGGGGGTAGCGGGAGCGTTGTACGAGCAGTACTTC,CAPGVAGALYEQYF
-,TRBJ2-7,once,TRBV6-1,13,TGTGCCAGCAGACCCCCCTGGAGCTACGAGCAGTACTTC,CASRPPWSYEQYF
-,TRBJ2-1,-,TRBV7-6,14,TGTGCCAGCAGCTTAAGTACGGGAGTCAACGAGCAGTTCTTC,CASSLSTGVNEQFF
TRBD1,TRBJ1-3,-,TRBV4-1,16,TGCGCCAGCAGCCAGAAGGGACAGGGATTTGGAAACACCATATATTTT,CASSQKGQGFGNTIYF
TRBD1,TRBJ2-1,-,TRBV19,14,TGTGCCAGTGGACAGGGACCCCGGCACAATGAGCAGTTCTTC,CASGQGPRHNEQFF
-,TRBJ2-5,-,TRBV5-1,13,TGCGCCAGCAGCCCGGGACTGGCGGAGACCCAGTACTTC,CASSPGLAETQYF